A single sample is the source of the 22 T cell receptor beta chains below, sequenced in a study of identical twins (dated by TCRdb to 2015 to 2016). Receptors were amplified or captured by 5' RACE. The reads were generated on an Illumina HiSeq 2000. Through fastp at Q25 and MiXCR, TCRdb rebuilt clones from the public reads, retaining in-frame beta chains. Entries that share a CDR3 protein sequence are merged under the most common genes and DNA. For this sample the table gives 600,000 to 850,000 distinct CDR3 sequences, of which 15% to 20% were detected only once. The top ten clonotypes cover less than 15% of the sample. These data are also associated with another study on T cells expressing NK-cell markers.

The material sequenced was PBMCs. These receptors were collected from a woman aged 18-29 years in good health.

The V and J genes are TRBV7-8 and TRBJ1-2, with 7 bases fitting TRBD1. Germline loops: CDR1 SGHVS, CDR2 FQNEAQ. The CDR3 runs 13 residues. Trimming took 5 bases from V and 4 from J; bases not matched to a gene: 4. CDR3 amino acids: CASSRQGFYGYTF. CDR3 in DNA: TGTGCCAGCAGCCGACAGGGTTTCTATGGCTACACCTTC.

The J gene is TRBJ1-2, the V gene TRBV12-3 or TRBV12-4; a possible D gene is TRBD1 (5 bases). The V end was cut by 7 bases, the J end by 7 bases, with 22 bases between. This CDR3 contains 15 residues. The CDR3 coding sequence is TGTGCCAGCACCTCCTTCAGGGTATTAGCGGGTGGCTACACCTTC. This translates into CASTSFRVLAGGYTF.

This clonotype has ten or more counts. The chain recombines TRBV20-1 with TRBJ1-2, with 7 positions matching TRBD1. There are 14 residues in the CDR3. V lost 0 bases and J lost 1; bases outside the gene matches: 2. Per the germline V gene, CDR1 is DFQATT and CDR2 is SNEGSKA (reference sequence). CDR3 amino acids: CSAREHRGNYGYTF. In DNA, the CDR3 is TGCAGTGCTAGAGAACACAGGGGTAACTATGGCTACACCTTC.

The rearrangement uses TRBV7-6 and TRBJ1-1; tentatively, D is TRBD1 (5 bases). Germline assignment: CDR1 SGHVS and CDR2 FNYEAQ. The CDR3 sequence is 14 residues long. V lost 4 bases and J lost 3, with 12 bases in between. CDR3 in amino acids: CASSSSLGDTEAFF. The DNA of the CDR3 is TGTGCCAGCAGCTCTAGCCTGGGGGACACTGAAGCTTTCTTT.

This clonotype was seen only a few times. The rearrangement links TRBV10-3 to TRBJ2-7, with 11 bases matching TRBD1. The CDR3 covers 14 residues. Germline assignment: CDR1 ENHRY and CDR2 SYGVKD. Trimming took 9 bases from V and 3 from J; bases not matched to a gene: 7. The CDR3 reads CAITEGTGGYEQYF. The CDR3 bases are TGTGCCATAACCGAAGGGACAGGGGGCTACGAGCAGTACTTC.

The chain employs TRBV2 and TRBJ2-1, with 12 nucleotides matching TRBD2. The CDR3 sequence is 19 residues long. Germline values: CDR1 SNHLY, CDR2 FYNNEI. V dropped 3 bases and J dropped 0; count of bases not matched to a gene: 9. CDR3 sequence: CASSELAGGPLSSYNEQFF. CDR3 nucleotide sequence: TGTGCCAGCAGTGAGCTAGCGGGAGGGCCCTTGAGCTCCTACAATGAGCAGTTCTTC.

The chain is built from TRBV11-3 and TRBJ2-5; D perhaps matches TRBD2 (6 bases). Per germline, CDR1 SGHNT and CDR2 YENEEA. V lost 1 base and J 4 bases, leaving 16 bases between the germline ends. CDR3 length: 16 residues. The DNA for the CDR3 is TGTGCCAGCAGCTTAGTACTAGCAGGGCGCGGAGAGACCCAGTACTTC. Translated: CASSLVLAGRGETQYF.

This clonotype turned up a few times. This rearrangement joins TRBV7-2 to TRBJ2-1; weak D call: TRBD1 (6 bases). V was cut by 3 bases and J by 5 bases, with 14 bases left in between. Per germline, CDR1 SGHTA and CDR2 FQGNSA. The CDR3 length is 15 residues. CDR3 sequence reads: CASSLRTWGHNEQFF. The CDR3 nucleotides are TGTGCCAGCAGCTTGAGGACGTGGGGGCACAATGAGCAGTTCTTC.

The chain links TRBV12-3 or TRBV12-4 to TRBJ1-1; a possible D gene is TRBD1 (5 bases). This CDR3 contains 11 residues. Trimming left V 4 bases short and J 11 bases short, with 11 bases between. The CDR3 spells CASSSFRAAFF. The CDR3 bases are TGTGCCAGCAGTTCATTCAGGGCGGCTTTCTTT.

This clonotype was observed at least ten times. The J gene is TRBJ1-4, the V gene TRBV12-3 or TRBV12-4, with D possibly matching TRBD1 (5 bases). The CDR3 sequence is 14 residues long. Trimming removed 2 bases at V and 3 bases at J, with 7 bases between. The CDR3 spells CASSLRQSNEKLFF. DNA of the CDR3: TGTGCCAGCAGTTTAAGACAGTCTAATGAAAAACTGTTTTTT.

The J gene is TRBJ2-1, the V gene TRBV2; D gene ambiguous. This CDR3 is built from 14 residues. V lost 8 bases and J lost 0, with 11 bases in between. The germline V gene has CDR1 SNHLY and CDR2 FYNNEI. Here the CDR3 reads CASVSESSYNEQFF. CDR3 DNA sequence: TGTGCCAGCGTCTCTGAAAGCTCCTACAATGAGCAGTTCTTC. Complete variable domain (other parts from reference TRBV2 and TRBJ2-1): EPEVTQTPSHQVTQMGQEVILRCVPISNHLYFYWYRQILGQKVEFLVSFYNNEISEKSEIFDDQFSVERPDGSNFTLKIRSTKLEDSAMYFCASVSESSYNEQFFGPGTRLTVL.

The chain links TRBV20-1 to TRBJ2-3, with TRBD2 matching 8 bases. V trimming: 5 bases; J trimming: 5 bases; junction bases outside the gene matches: 6. This CDR3 has 13 residues. Germline CDR1 and CDR2: DFQATT and SNEGSKA (reference sequence). The CDR3 DNA sequence: TGCAGTGCTTTCAGAAGCGGGGGAGATACGCAGTATTTT. Translating it yields CSAFRSGGDTQYF.

This clonotype turned up a few times. This chain connects TRBV6-5 to TRBJ2-1; D gene uncertain. Deletions cut 1 base from V and 8 bases from J, with 15 bases between. The CDR3 has 15 residues. Germline values: CDR1 MNHEY, CDR2 SVGAGI. The CDR3, as DNA: TGTGCCAGCAGTTACTTGGGCGCCCTTACGCATGAGCAGTTCTTC. Translating it yields CASSYLGALTHEQFF.

This clonotype was counted a few times. The genes are TRBV7-9 and TRBJ2-2; TRBD2 aligns across 7 bases. The CDR3 totals 15 residues. The V gene end was trimmed by 4 bases and the J gene end by 0 bases; junction bases not matched to a gene: 2. The germline CDR1 and CDR2 sequences are SEHNR and FQNEAQ (reference sequence). The CDR3 bases are TGTGCCAGCAGCTCGACTAGCTCGAACACCGGGGAGCTGTTTTTT. Its protein product is CASSSTSSNTGELFF.

The genes are TRBV4-2 and TRBJ2-1; 9 bases are a match to TRBD2. Germline CDR1 and CDR2: LGHNA and YNFKEQ. V shed 0 bases and J 6 bases; nucleotides not matched to a gene: 12. The CDR3 spans 18 residues. The CDR3 loop reads CASSQDEYGGRASNEQFF. For the CDR3, the DNA is TGTGCCAGCAGCCAAGATGAGTACGGCGGGAGGGCCTCCAATGAGCAGTTCTTC.

This clonotype was seen a handful of times. The V call is TRBV30, the J call TRBJ1-3, with 7 bases that match TRBD1. With V trimmed by 8 bases and J by 3 bases, 10 bases remained unmatched. Looked up from germline, CDR1 is GTSNPN and CDR2 is SVGIG (reference sequence). This CDR3 has 14 residues. The CDR3 loop reads CAQGTGAIGNTIYF. DNA of the CDR3: TGTGCCCAAGGCACAGGGGCGATTGGAAACACCATATATTTT.

This rearrangement joins TRBV5-1 to TRBJ2-1; the D gene is possibly TRBD2 (5 bases). The ends were cut back, 5 bases at V and 10 bases at J, with 22 bases in the middle. CDR3 length equals 15 residues. Germline assignment: CDR1 SGHRS and CDR2 YFSETQ. The CDR3 loop reads CASRDLIEPSGEQFF. The CDR3, as DNA: TGCGCCAGCAGGGATCTTATAGAACCCAGCGGAGAGCAGTTCTTC.

This clonotype was recorded a few times. This chain connects TRBV5-1 to TRBJ1-2; D is perhaps TRBD1 (6 bases). CDR3 length: 16 amino acids. Germline assignment: CDR1 SGHRS and CDR2 YFSETQ. V gave up 2 bases and J gave up 4 bases, with 18 bases separating them. Here the CDR3 DNA reads TGCGCCAGCAGCTTAACCACAACAGGGTTGGCCTATGGCTACACCTTC. This sequence encodes CASSLTTTGLAYGYTF. The full variable domain, in which reference TRBV5-1 and TRBJ1-2 provide the parts outside the CDR3, is KAGVTQTPRYLIKTRGQQVTLSCSPISGHRSVSWYQQTPGQGLQFLFEYFSETQRNKGNFPGRFSGRQFSNSRSEMNVSTLELGDSALYLCASSLTTTGLAYGYTFGSGTRLTVV.

This chain uses TRBV5-1 with TRBJ2-3, with D uncertain. The CDR3 extends over 13 amino acids. V was shortened by 4 bases and J by 5 bases, with 11 bases between the two germline ends. Germline CDR1 SGHRS, CDR2 YFSETQ. The DNA of the CDR3 is TGCGCCAGCAGCATAAGACTGGTAGATACGCAGTATTTT. Its protein product is CASSIRLVDTQYF.

The chain has TRBV5-1 and TRBJ1-6; maybe TRBD1 (5 bases). Germline V gene lookup returns CDR1 SGHRS and CDR2 YFSETQ. The CDR3 totals 14 residues. Trimming pared 0 bases from V and 7 bases from J, leaving 8 bases between. The CDR3, as DNA: TGCGCCAGCAGCTTGGGGGGCTTCAATTCACCCCTCCACTTT. It translates to CASSLGGFNSPLHF. The full variable domain, with the rest looked up from reference TRBV5-1 and TRBJ1-6, is KAGVTQTPRYLIKTRGQQVTLSCSPISGHRSVSWYQQTPGQGLQFLFEYFSETQRNKGNFPGRFSGRQFSNSRSEMNVSTLELGDSALYLCASSLGGFNSPLHFGNGTRLTVT.

V and J are TRBV7-2 and TRBJ2-6; a weak D match, TRBD2 (6 bases). Germline V gene lookup returns CDR1 SGHTA and CDR2 FQGNSA. The ends were cut back, 5 bases at V and 3 bases at J, with 14 bases in the middle. The CDR3 consists of 16 residues. The CDR3 loop reads CASSRTGEVGANVLTF. The CDR3 DNA reads as TGTGCCAGCAGCAGGACGGGGGAGGTTGGGGCCAACGTCCTGACTTTC. The entire variable domain, with the rest obtained from reference TRBV7-2 and TRBJ2-6, is as follows: GAGVSQSPSNKVTEKGKDVELRCDPISGHTALYWYRQSLGQGLEFLIYFQGNSAPDKSGLPSDRFSAERTGGSVSTLTIQRTQQEDSAVYLCASSRTGEVGANVLTFGAGSRLTVL.

V gene TRBV12-3 or TRBV12-4 combines with J gene TRBJ1-1; maybe TRBD1 (5 bases). This CDR3 has 13 amino acids. Trimming shortened V by 9 bases and J by 4 bases, and 15 bases separated the two germline ends. CDR3 residues: CASTRAESTEAFF. The DNA for the CDR3 is TGTGCCAGTACCAGGGCGGAGAGCACTGAAGCTTTCTTT.